The entry below describes one T cell receptor (beta chain). Its antigen is as yet unknown. Though probably carrying unrecorded immune exposures, donors were nominally healthy at sampling. The germline V gene encodes CDR1 SEHNR and CDR2 FQNEAQ (reference sequence). The germline V and J ends were trimmed by 5 bases and 0 bases, with 11 bases remaining between them. The CDR3 runs to 16 residues. The PCR contained 60 Vbeta and 13 Jbeta primers. Assay used: immunoSEQ multiplex PCR; TCRdb lists only in-frame clones, some missing. The top ten hold 4% to 5% of the sample, which has about 140,000 clones, roughly four fifths seen once. This sample was included in a study of cytomegalovirus exposure and HLA in healthy donors. Turning to the study itself: Unique TCRs numbering 75 million to 95 million, obtained from HLA-typed donors, made up an early data release.

Notes on the study in general: 164 TCR beta chains were listed as cytomegalovirus-associated. Segments of the TCR beta V type were, in most cases, productive about 87% or about 30% of the time in an earlier analysis.

This clonotype was sampled from a man aged 35 to 55 in good health and CMV-seropositive. This chain uses TRBV7-9 with TRBJ2-6; D perhaps matches TRBD1 (5 bases). The sequenced sample was PBMCs. The CDR3 loop is CASSRRQSSGANVLTF. Written as DNA, the CDR3 is TGTGCCAGCAGCCGCAGACAGTCCTCTGGGGCCAACGTCCTGACTTTC. Full variable domain (remainder filled in from reference TRBV7-9 and TRBJ2-6): DTGVSQNPRHKITKRGQNVTFRCDPISEHNRLYWYRQTLGQGPEFLTYFQNEAQLEKSRLLSDRFSAERPKGSFSTLEIQRTEQGDSAMYLCASSRRQSSGANVLTFGAGSRLTVL.